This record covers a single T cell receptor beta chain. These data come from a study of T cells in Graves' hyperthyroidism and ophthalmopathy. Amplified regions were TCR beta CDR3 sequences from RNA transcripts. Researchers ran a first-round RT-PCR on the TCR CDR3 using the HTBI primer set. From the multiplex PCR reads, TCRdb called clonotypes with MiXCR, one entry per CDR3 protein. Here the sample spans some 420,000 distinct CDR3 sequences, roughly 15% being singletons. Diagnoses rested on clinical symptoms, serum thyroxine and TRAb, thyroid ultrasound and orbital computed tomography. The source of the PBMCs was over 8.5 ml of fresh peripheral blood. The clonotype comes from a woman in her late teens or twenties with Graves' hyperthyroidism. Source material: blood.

The CDR3 spells CASSNGQGASGYGYTF. The CDR3 region has the DNA TGTGCCAGCAGCAACGGACAGGGGGCATCCGGCTATGGCTACACCTTC. The gene calls are TRBV7-9 and TRBJ1-2; TRBD1 matches 11 bases. Germline V gene data show CDR1 as SEHNR and CDR2 as FQNEAQ (reference sequence). Unmatched junction bases numbered 9, after V lost 5 bases and J lost 4 bases. The length of the CDR3 is 16 residues.